Listed below are T cell receptor beta chains from one sample, sequenced in a study of neurological immune-mediated disorders. TCRdb ran MiXCR on the 5' RACE reads and lists one entry per CDR3 protein. The table records about 80,000 distinct CDR3 sequences, roughly 9% of them present only once. The sequencing input was PBMCs. These receptors all stem from a man over 45 in good health. Each CDR3 is given with its conserved first and last residue. D genes are given only for firm matches. Clone size is given for some rows only: seen once, a few or many times, or a class if the clone is expanded.

clone_size j_call v_call d_call cdr3_nt cdr3_aa
many TRBJ2-3 TRBV27 . TGTGCCAGCAGTTTAGATTCGGTCGGTACGCAGTATTTT CASSLDSVGTQYF
few TRBJ1-2 TRBV10-3 . TGTGCCATCAAGGTCGGGGCCGGAAACTATGGCTACACCTTC CAIKVGAGNYGYTF
many TRBJ2-5 TRBV12-3/TRBV12-4 TRBD1 TGTGCCAGCAGCCTTACAGGGGCGCCCTGGGAGACCCAGTACTTC CASSLTGAPWETQYF
many TRBJ2-1 TRBV7-9 TRBD1 TGTGCCAGCAGCTTAGGGGACAGGGGGCCGTACAATGAGCAGTTCTTC CASSLGDRGPYNEQFF
many TRBJ1-5 TRBV12-3/TRBV12-4 . TGTGCCAGCAGTCTAACAGGGACTCGCAATCAGCCCCAGCATTTT CASSLTGTRNQPQHF
many TRBJ2-1 TRBV12-3/TRBV12-4 TRBD2 TGTGCCAGCAGTCCACCCGCGACTAGCGGGGGGATAAATGAGCAGTTCTTC CASSPPATSGGINEQFF
many TRBJ2-2 TRBV27 TRBD2 TGTGCCAGCAGTATCCGGGGACTAAACACCGGGGAGCTGTTTTTT CASSIRGLNTGELFF
. TRBJ1-1 TRBV4-1 TRBD1 TGCGCCAGCAGCCAAGCCCAGGGGGCTTGGAACACTGAAGCTTTCTTT CASSQAQGAWNTEAFF
many TRBJ2-3 TRBV2 TRBD1 TGTGCCAGCAGTGTACAGGGGACAATCACAGATACGCAGTATTTT CASSVQGTITDTQYF
many TRBJ2-7 TRBV28 TRBD2 TGTGCCAGCAGTCCGGGACTAGCTCCAGGCGAGCAGTACTTC CASSPGLAPGEQYF
many TRBJ1-1 TRBV6-5 TRBD1 TGTGCCAGCAGTTACACAGGGGGAGCTGAAGCTTTCTTT CASSYTGGAEAFF
many TRBJ1-4 TRBV28 . TGTGCCAGCAGTCCACGCACAACTAATGAAAAACTGTTTTTT CASSPRTTNEKLFF
many TRBJ1-1 TRBV5-6 . TGTGCCAGCAGCTTGGTCTCGATGAACACTGAAGCTTTCTTT CASSLVSMNTEAFF
many TRBJ2-7 TRBV28 TRBD1 TGTGCCAGCAGTTTCGAACAGGGGAGATACGAGCAGTACTTC CASSFEQGRYEQYF
many TRBJ2-5 TRBV5-1 . TGCGCCAGCAGCCCTACTTTTGGGGCAGTCGAGACCCAGTACTTC CASSPTFGAVETQYF
many TRBJ2-5 TRBV10-2 . TGCGCCAGCAGGGTTCCAGGGGGGGAGACCCAGTACTTC CASRVPGGETQYF
few TRBJ2-6 TRBV6-6 TRBD1 TGTGCCAGCAGTCCCGTCCGGACAGGAAACTCTGGGGCCAACGTCCTGACTTTC CASSPVRTGNSGANVLTF